This section outlines one T cell receptor (beta chain) sequence together with its context. Its antigen is currently not known. The data stem from a study of human CD8 memory T cell subsets (TCRdb year 2020). Some background on the complete study: To assess how stem-like (TSTEM), progenitor exhausted-like (TPEX) and effector memory CD8+ T cell subsets are clonally related, the TCRbeta repertoires of these three subsets were compared. Six donors each provided TSTEM, TPEX and effector memory subsets, and TCRbeta repertoires were obtained from all six. General conclusions and limits of the study: Only TCRbeta chains were sequenced, and repertoire comparisons rested on 6 or 7 donors tested with paired t-tests and Bonferroni correction. Normalized Shannon-Wiener diversity was similarly high in the TSTEM and TPEX subsets, while the effector memory subsets were comparatively less diverse. Both stem-like subsets shared clonotypes with effector memory cells, but TSTEM and TPEX repertoires overlapped minimally, suggesting distinct antigen spectra. Chao1 estimates suggested greater repertoire diversity in TSTEM than in TPEX subsets, potentially reflecting a broader range of specificities.

Peripheral blood mononuclear cells were isolated from healthy donor buffy coats by density gradient separation. The study enriched total CD8+ T cells through negative magnetic separation using EasySep or MojoSort CD8+ T cell isolation kits. An RNeasy Mini Kit was used to extract total RNA from duplicate vials of around 150,000 sorted CD8+ T cells per subset. The PBMCs were used fresh or after being cryopreserved in fetal bovine serum with about 9.1% DMSO. Fluorescence-activated cell sorting on a FACSAria III was used to sort the CD8+ T cell subsets to purity. Inclusive of the bounding cysteine and phenylalanine, the CDR3 is 17 residues long. No DNA is listed. CDR1 MNHEY and CDR2 SVGEGT were looked up in the germline V gene. A Human TCR Profiling Kit was used to prepare UMI-labeled 5' RACE TCRbeta libraries. Every TCRbeta library was prepared in parallel with an identical number of PCR cycles. The authors processed their data as follows. Each TCRbeta library contained between about 2,900 and 18,000 functional CDR3beta clonotypes. UMI extraction and consensus assembly used MIGEC 1.2.9, requiring at least three reads per UMI. In-frame CDR3beta repertoires were extracted with MiXCR 3.0.3. After each sample was downsampled to 42,000 randomly selected UMIs, diversity metrics were computed in VDJtools 1.2.1. For the top 3,000 clones of each sample pair, the repertoire overlap metrics D, R and F2 were calculated in VDJtools. TCRdb reprocessed the reads; each CDR3 protein sequence makes one entry, and DNA is unavailable. These V and J calls originate from TCRdb's pipeline instead of the authors' own analysis. The table for this sample records 7,900 or so distinct CDR3 sequences. The ten biggest clones cover over 20% of the sample.

Sequencing input: CD8+ T cells from PBMCs. The origin of this receptor is a human donor in good health. The V gene is TRBV6-2 or TRBV6-3 and the J gene is TRBJ2-1; there is no DNA to check the TCRdb D call of TRBD2. The CDR3 sequence is CASSSNQGLAAPREQFF.